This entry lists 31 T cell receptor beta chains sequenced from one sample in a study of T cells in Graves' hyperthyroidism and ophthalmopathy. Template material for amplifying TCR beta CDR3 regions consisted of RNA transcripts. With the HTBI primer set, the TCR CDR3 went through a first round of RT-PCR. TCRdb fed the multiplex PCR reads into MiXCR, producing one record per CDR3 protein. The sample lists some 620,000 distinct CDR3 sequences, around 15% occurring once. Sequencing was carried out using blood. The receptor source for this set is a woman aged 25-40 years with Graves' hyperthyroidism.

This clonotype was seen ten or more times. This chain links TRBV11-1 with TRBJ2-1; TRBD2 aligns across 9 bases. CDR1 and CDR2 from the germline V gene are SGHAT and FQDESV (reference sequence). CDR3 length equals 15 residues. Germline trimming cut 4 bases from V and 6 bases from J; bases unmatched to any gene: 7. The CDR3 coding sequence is TGTGCCAGCAGCTGGGGGGCTAGCGGGACCAATGAGCAGTTCTTC. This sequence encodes CASSWGASGTNEQFF.

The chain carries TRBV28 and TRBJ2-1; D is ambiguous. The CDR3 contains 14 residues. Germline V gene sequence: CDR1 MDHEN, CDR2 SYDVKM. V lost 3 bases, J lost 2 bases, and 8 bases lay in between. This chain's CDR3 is CASSFRGAYNEQFF. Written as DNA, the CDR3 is TGTGCCAGCAGTTTTCGAGGAGCCTACAATGAGCAGTTCTTC.

Written as DNA, the CDR3 is TGCGCCAGCAGCTGGGGACAGGGGAAAAGAACTGAAGCTTTCTTT. Its translation is CASSWGQGKRTEAFF. The chain links TRBV5-1 to TRBJ1-1; 10 bases fit TRBD1. The V gene's germline CDR1 is SGHRS and CDR2 YFSETQ. The CDR3 is 15 residues long. V was clipped by 3 bases and J by 5 bases; unmatched bases: 7.

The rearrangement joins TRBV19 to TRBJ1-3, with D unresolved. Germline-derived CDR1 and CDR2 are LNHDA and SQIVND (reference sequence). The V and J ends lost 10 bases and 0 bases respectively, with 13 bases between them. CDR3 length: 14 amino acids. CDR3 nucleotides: TGTGCCACCTCAACCGGGAGCTCTGGAAACACCATATATTTT. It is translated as CATSTGSSGNTIYF.

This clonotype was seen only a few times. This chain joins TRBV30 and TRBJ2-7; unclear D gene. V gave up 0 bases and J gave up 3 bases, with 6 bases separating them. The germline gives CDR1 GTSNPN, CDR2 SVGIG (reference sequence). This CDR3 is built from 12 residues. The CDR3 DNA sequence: TGTGCCTGGAGTGTTGCCCTCTACGAGCAGTACTTC. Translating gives CAWSVALYEQYF.

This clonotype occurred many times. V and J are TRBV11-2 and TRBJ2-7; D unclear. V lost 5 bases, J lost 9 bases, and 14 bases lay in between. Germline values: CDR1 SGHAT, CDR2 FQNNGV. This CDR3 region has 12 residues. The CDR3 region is CASSPRPRGQYF. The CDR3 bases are TGTGCCAGCAGCCCCCGACCGCGCGGGCAGTACTTC.

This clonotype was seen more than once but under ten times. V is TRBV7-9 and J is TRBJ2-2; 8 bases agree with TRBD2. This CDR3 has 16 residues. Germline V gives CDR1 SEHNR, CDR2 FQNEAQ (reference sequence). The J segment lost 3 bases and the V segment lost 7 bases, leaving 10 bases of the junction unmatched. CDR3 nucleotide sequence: TGTGCCAGCAACACCGGCGGCGGGAGGCACACCGGGGAGCTGTTTTTT. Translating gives CASNTGGGRHTGELFF.

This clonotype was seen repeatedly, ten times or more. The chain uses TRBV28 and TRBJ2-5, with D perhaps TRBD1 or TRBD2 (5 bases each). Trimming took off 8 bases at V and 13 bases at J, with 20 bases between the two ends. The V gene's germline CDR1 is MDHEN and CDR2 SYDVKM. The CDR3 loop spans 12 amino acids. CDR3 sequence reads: CASSTTGARLYF. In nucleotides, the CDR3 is TGTGCCAGCTCGACTACCGGGGCCCGTCTGTACTTC.

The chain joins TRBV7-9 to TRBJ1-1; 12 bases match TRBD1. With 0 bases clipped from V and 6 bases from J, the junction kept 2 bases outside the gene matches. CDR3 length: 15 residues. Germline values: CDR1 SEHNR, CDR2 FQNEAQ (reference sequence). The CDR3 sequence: CASSLAGQGASEAFF. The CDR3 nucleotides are TGTGCCAGCAGCTTAGCGGGACAGGGGGCCTCTGAAGCTTTCTTT. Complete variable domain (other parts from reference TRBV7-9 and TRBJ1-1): DTGVSQNPRHKITKRGQNVTFRCDPISEHNRLYWYRQTLGQGPEFLTYFQNEAQLEKSRLLSDRFSAERPKGSFSTLEIQRTEQGDSAMYLCASSLAGQGASEAFFGQGTRLTVV.

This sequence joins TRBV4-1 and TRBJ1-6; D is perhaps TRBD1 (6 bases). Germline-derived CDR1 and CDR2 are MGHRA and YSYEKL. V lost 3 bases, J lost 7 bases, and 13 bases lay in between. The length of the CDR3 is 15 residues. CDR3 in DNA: TGCGCCAGCAGCCAGAACGACAGGAAAAATTCACCCCTCCACTTT. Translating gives CASSQNDRKNSPLHF.

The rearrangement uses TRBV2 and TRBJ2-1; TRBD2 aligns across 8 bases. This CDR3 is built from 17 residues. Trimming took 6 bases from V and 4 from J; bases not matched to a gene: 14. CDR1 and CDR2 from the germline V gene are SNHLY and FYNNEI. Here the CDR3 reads CASRWELAASVYNEQFF. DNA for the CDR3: TGTGCCAGCAGGTGGGAACTAGCGGCTAGCGTTTACAATGAGCAGTTCTTC.

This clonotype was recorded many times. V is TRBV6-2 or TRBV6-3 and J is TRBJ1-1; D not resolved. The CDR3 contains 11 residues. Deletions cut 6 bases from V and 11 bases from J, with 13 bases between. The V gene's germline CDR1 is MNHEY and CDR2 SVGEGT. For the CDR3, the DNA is TGTGCCAGCAGGGGAATTGCGTACGCTTTCTTT. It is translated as CASRGIAYAFF.

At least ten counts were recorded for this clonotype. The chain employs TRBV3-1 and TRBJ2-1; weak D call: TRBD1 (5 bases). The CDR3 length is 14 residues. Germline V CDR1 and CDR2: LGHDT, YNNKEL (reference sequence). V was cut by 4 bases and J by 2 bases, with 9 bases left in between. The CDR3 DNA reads TGTGCCAGCAGCCCGCGACAGACCTACAATGAGCAGTTCTTC. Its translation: CASSPRQTYNEQFF.

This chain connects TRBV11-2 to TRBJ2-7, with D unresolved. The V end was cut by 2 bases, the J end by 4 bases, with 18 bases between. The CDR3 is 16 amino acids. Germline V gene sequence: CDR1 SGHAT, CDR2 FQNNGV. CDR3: CASSLKYELGFYEQYF. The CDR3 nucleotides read TGTGCCAGCAGCTTAAAATATGAGCTGGGTTTTTACGAGCAGTACTTC.

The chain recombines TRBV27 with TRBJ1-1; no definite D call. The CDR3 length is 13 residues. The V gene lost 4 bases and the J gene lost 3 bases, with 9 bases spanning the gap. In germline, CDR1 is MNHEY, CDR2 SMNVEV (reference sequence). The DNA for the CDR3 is TGTGCCAGCAGTTATGACGGTTACACTGAAGCTTTCTTT. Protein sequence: CASSYDGYTEAFF.

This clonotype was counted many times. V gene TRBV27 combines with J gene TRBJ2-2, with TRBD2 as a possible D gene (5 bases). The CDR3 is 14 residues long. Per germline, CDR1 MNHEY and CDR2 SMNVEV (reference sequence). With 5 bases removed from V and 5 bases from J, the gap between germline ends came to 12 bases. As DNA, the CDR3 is TGTGCCAGCAGTCTCCGACTAACGACCGGGGAGCTGTTTTTT. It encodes CASSLRLTTGELFF.

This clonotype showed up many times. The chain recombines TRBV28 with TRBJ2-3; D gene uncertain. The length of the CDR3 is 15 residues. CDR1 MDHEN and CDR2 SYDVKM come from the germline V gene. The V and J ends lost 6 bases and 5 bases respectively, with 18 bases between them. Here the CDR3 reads CASSPTSPPGDTQYF. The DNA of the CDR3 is TGTGCCAGCAGCCCCACGTCCCCTCCAGGAGATACGCAGTATTTT. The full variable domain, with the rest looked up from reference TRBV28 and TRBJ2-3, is DVKVTQSSRYLVKRTGEKVFLECVQDMDHENMFWYRQDPGLGLRLIYFSYDVKMKEKGDIPEGYSVSREKKERFSLILESASTNQTSMYLCASSPTSPPGDTQYFGPGTRLTVL.

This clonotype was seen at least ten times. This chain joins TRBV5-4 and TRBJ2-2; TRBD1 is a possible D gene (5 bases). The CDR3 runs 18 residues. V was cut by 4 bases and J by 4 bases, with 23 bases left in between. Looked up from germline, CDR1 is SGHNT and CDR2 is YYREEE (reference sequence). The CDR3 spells CASSPSQGAQSFTGELFF. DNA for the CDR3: TGTGCCAGCAGCCCAAGCCAGGGTGCCCAGAGCTTCACCGGGGAGCTGTTTTTT.

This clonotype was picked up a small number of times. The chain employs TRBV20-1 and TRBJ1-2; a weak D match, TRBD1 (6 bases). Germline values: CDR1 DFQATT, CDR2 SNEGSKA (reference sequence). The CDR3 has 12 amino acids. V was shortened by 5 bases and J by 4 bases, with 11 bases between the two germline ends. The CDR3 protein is CSAEGVVYGYTF. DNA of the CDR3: TGCAGTGCTGAGGGGGTCGTCTATGGCTACACCTTC.

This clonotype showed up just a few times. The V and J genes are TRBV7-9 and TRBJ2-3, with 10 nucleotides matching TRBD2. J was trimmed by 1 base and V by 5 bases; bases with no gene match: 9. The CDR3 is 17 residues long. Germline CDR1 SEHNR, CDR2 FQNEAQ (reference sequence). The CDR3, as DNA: TGTGCCAGCAGCCCGACCGGGACTAGCGTACGCACAGATACGCAGTATTTT. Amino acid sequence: CASSPTGTSVRTDTQYF. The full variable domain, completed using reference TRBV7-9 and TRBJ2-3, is DTGVSQNPRHKITKRGQNVTFRCDPISEHNRLYWYRQTLGQGPEFLTYFQNEAQLEKSRLLSDRFSAERPKGSFSTLEIQRTEQGDSAMYLCASSPTGTSVRTDTQYFGPGTRLTVL.

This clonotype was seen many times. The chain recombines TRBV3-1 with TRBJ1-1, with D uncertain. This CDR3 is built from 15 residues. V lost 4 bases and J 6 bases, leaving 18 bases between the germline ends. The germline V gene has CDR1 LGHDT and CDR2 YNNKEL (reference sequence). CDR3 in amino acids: CASSPFRHTNAEAFF. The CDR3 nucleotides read TGTGCCAGCAGCCCTTTCCGACACACCAACGCTGAAGCTTTCTTT.

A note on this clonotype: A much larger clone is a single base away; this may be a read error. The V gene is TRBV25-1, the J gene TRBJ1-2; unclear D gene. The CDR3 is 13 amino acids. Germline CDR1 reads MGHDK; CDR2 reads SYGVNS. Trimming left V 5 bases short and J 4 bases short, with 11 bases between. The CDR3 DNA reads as TGTGCCAGCAGTCAATCTGGGAGCTATGGCTACACCTTC. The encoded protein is CASSQSGSYGYTF.

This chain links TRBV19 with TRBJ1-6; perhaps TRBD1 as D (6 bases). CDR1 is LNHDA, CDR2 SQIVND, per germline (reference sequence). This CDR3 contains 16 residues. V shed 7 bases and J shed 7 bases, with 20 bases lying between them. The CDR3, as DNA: TGTGCCAGTAACCGCCGGGCCGTGGACAGAAATTCACCCCTCCACTTT. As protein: CASNRRAVDRNSPLHF.

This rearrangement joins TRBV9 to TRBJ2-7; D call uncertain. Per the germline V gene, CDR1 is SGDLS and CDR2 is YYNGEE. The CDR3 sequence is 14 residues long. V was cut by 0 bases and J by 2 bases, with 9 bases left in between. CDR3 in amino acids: CASSVEADPYEQYF. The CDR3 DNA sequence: TGTGCCAGCAGCGTAGAGGCAGATCCCTACGAGCAGTACTTC. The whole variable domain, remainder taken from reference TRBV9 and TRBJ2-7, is DSGVTQTPKHLITATGQRVTLRCSPRSGDLSVYWYQQSLDQGLQFLIQYYNGEERAKGNILERFSAQQFPDLHSELNLSSLELGDSALYFCASSVEADPYEQYFGPGTRLTVT.

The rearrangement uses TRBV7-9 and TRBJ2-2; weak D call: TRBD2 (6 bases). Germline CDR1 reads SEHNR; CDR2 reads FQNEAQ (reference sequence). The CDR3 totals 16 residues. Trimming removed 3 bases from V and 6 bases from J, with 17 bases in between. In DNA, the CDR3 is TGTGCCAGCAGCTTCGGACTATTAGAAAGATCCGGGGAGCTGTTTTTT. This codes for CASSFGLLERSGELFF.

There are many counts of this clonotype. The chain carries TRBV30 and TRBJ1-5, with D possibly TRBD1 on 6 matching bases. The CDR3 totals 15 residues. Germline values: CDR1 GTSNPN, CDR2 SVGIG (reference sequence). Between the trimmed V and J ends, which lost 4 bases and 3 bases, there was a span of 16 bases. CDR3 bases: TGTGCCTGGACCCCGAGGGGGGGCCCCAATCAGCCCCAGCATTTT. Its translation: CAWTPRGGPNQPQHF.

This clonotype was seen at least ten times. CDR3 coding DNA: TGCAGTGTTCCTTCCCTTAGGGTAGGCACAGATACGCAGTATTTT. Translation gives CSVPSLRVGTDTQYF. The V call is TRBV20-1, the J call TRBJ2-3, with unresolved D. This CDR3 has 15 residues. Germline lookup yields CDR1 DFQATT and CDR2 SNEGSKA (reference sequence). V was trimmed by 7 bases and J by 1 base, leaving 18 bases between them.

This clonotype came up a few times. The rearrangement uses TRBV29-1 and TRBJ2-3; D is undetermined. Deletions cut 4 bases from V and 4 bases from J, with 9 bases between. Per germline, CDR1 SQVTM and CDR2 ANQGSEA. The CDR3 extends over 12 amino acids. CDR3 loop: CSVVGNADTQYF. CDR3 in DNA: TGCAGCGTTGTGGGTAACGCAGATACGCAGTATTTT.

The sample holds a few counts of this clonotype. The CDR3 bases are TGTGCCAGCAATATGGGGACTCTTCAGCCCCAGCATTTT. It codes for CASNMGTLQPQHF. The V call is TRBV19, the J call TRBJ1-5; possible D gene TRBD1, 5 bases. Germline V CDR1 and CDR2: LNHDA, SQIVND (reference sequence). Trimming took 9 bases from V and 6 from J, leaving 15 bases between them. The CDR3 length is 13 residues.

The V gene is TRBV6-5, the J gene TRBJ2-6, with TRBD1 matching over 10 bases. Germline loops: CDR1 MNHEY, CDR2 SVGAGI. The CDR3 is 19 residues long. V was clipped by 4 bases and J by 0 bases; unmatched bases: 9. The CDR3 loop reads CASSSRATGGNSGANVLTF. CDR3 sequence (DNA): TGTGCCAGCAGTTCCAGGGCGACAGGGGGCAACTCTGGGGCCAACGTCCTGACTTTC.

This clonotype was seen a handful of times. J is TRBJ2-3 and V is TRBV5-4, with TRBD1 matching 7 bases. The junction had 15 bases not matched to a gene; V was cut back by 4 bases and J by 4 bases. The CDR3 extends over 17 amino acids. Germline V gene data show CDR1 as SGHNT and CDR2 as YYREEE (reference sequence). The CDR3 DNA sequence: TGTGCCAGCAGCCGGGGACCGACTCAGGGGGTAGCAGATACGCAGTATTTT. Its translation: CASSRGPTQGVADTQYF. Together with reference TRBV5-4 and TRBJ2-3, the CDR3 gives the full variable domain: ETGVTQSPTHLIKTRGQQVTLRCSSQSGHNTVSWYQQALGQGPQFIFQYYREEENGRGNFPPRFSGLQFPNYSSELNVNALELDDSALYLCASSRGPTQGVADTQYFGPGTRLTVL.